Following are 20 T cell receptor beta chains from one sample sequenced in a study of shared clonotypes between healthy human individuals. Profiling relied on immunoSEQ multiplex PCR, and the TCRdb table lists in-frame clones only, not all of them. The sample includes about a million clones, 76% of them seen just once. The sequencing sample was made of memory CD4+ T cells sorted from blood. Subset noted: CD45RA-negative fraction. These receptor sequences come from a man aged 18-30 years in good health.

The chain is built from TRBV10-3 and TRBJ1-1, with 8 bases aligning to TRBD1. Germline CDR1 is ENHRY and CDR2 is SYGVKD. This CDR3 comprises 13 residues. V gave up 6 bases and J gave up 4 bases; unmatched junction bases: 4. As DNA, the CDR3 is TGTGCCATCAGGGCGGACAGGGCCACTGAAGCTTTCTTT. It translates to CAIRADRATEAFF.

The genes are TRBV7-9 and TRBJ2-5, with a possible D match to TRBD1 (6 bases). CDR1 and CDR2 (germline): SEHNR, FQNEAQ (reference sequence). The CDR3 is 15 residues long. Deletions cut 2 bases from V and 1 base from J, with 11 bases between. This CDR3 reads CASSLKSGAQETQYF. The CDR3, as DNA: TGTGCCAGCAGCTTAAAGTCAGGGGCCCAAGAGACCCAGTACTTC.

Comments on this clone: Other DNA sequences within the sample encode an identical CDR3. This chain connects TRBV9 to TRBJ1-1, with D possibly matching TRBD1 (6 bases). From germline, CDR1 is SGDLS and CDR2 YYNGEE. This CDR3 comprises 14 residues. Trimming stripped 0 bases from V and 1 base from J, with 7 bases between. The CDR3 loop reads CASSVGQANTEAFF. Written as DNA, the CDR3 is TGTGCCAGCAGCGTAGGACAGGCGAACACTGAAGCTTTCTTT.

The chain employs TRBV7-3 and TRBJ2-7; D gene uncertain. Germline lookup yields CDR1 SGHTA and CDR2 FQGTGA. The V end lost 4 bases, the J end lost 2 bases, and 0 bases lay between the germline ends. The CDR3 covers 10 residues. The CDR3 nucleotides are TGTGCCAGCAGCTCCTACGAGCAGTACTTC. Protein: CASSSYEQYF.

The V and J genes are TRBV7-2 and TRBJ2-3; the match to TRBD2 covers 11 bases. The germline V gene has CDR1 SGHTA and CDR2 FQGNSA. The junction had 6 bases not matched to a gene; V was cut back by 5 bases and J by 2 bases. There are 16 residues in the CDR3. CDR3 amino acids: CASSLRLAGNTDTQYF. Here the CDR3 DNA reads TGTGCCAGCAGCCTACGACTAGCGGGGAACACAGATACGCAGTATTTT.

Regarding this clone: The conserved closing phenylalanine or tryptophan is absent in this CDR3, likely reflecting a read error. The DNA is omitted, as the CDR3 cannot be located on it reliably, and the CDR3 follows TCRdb's listing. The chain is built from TRBV6-4 and TRBJ2-7. Germline V gives CDR1 MRHNA, CDR2 SNTAGT. The CDR3 adds up to 12 amino acids, both ends counted. Here the CDR3 reads CASEKDRPSWDE.

This chain joins TRBV5-4 and TRBJ2-5; 9 positions agree with TRBD1. Germline assignment: CDR1 SGHNT and CDR2 YYREEE (reference sequence). The CDR3 is 12 residues long. V was pared by 7 bases and J by 2 bases, with 0 bases of the junction left unmatched. The CDR3 nucleotides read TGTGCCAGCGGACAGGGGCAAGAGACCCAGTACTTC. Translating gives CASGQGQETQYF. Full variable domain (missing parts from reference TRBV5-4 and TRBJ2-5): ETGVTQSPTHLIKTRGQQVTLRCSSQSGHNTVSWYQQALGQGPQFIFQYYREEENGRGNFPPRFSGLQFPNYSSELNVNALELDDSALYLCASGQGQETQYFGPGTRLLVL.

The J gene is TRBJ1-5, the V gene TRBV6-1; maybe TRBD1 (6 bases). The V end was cut by 5 bases, the J end by 2 bases, with 10 bases between. Germline V gene data show CDR1 as MNHNS and CDR2 as SASEGT. The CDR3 consists of 14 residues. In DNA, the CDR3 is TGTGCCAGCAGTAGAAACAGGGGCAATCAGCCCCAGCATTTT. Amino acids: CASSRNRGNQPQHF.

For this clone: The same CDR3 arises from other DNA sequences in this sample as well. The V gene is TRBV5-1, the J gene TRBJ1-2; TRBD1 matches 8 bases. The CDR3 extends over 12 amino acids. The V segment lost 4 bases and the J segment 7 bases; nucleotides outside the gene matches: 3. The V gene's germline CDR1 is SGHRS and CDR2 YFSETQ. The DNA for the CDR3 is TGCGCCAGCAGCCCCGACAGGGGTGGCTACACCTTC. Its protein product is CASSPDRGGYTF.

This chain connects TRBV25-1 to TRBJ1-6, with TRBD1 identical over 8 bases. Germline loops: CDR1 MGHDK, CDR2 SYGVNS. Germline trimming cut 4 bases from V and 6 bases from J; bases unmatched to any gene: 5. This CDR3 contains 15 residues. CDR3 coding DNA: TGTGCCAGCAGTGGGGGCGGGACAGGTAATTCACCCCTCCACTTT. Its protein is CASSGGGTGNSPLHF. Full variable domain (outside the CDR3, taken from reference TRBV25-1 and TRBJ1-6): EADIYQTPRYLVIGTGKKITLECSQTMGHDKMYWYQQDPGMELHLIHYSYGVNSTEKGDLSSESTVSRIRTEHFPLTLESARPSHTSQYLCASSGGGTGNSPLHFGNGTRLTVT.

The count of this clone is one. The chain is built from TRBV30 and TRBJ1-1, with 7 bases matching TRBD1. The germline V gene encodes CDR1 GTSNPN and CDR2 SVGIG (reference sequence). This CDR3 spans 13 amino acids. V dropped 5 bases and J dropped 0; count of bases not matched to a gene: 3. The CDR3 coding sequence is TGTGCCTGGGACAGGGAGGTGAACACTGAAGCTTTCTTT. Translation: CAWDREVNTEAFF. Based on the CDR3 plus reference TRBV30 and TRBJ1-1, the full variable domain is SQTIHQWPATLVQPVGSPLSLECTVEGTSNPNLYWYRQAAGRGLQLLFYSVGIGQISSEVPQNLSASRPQDRQFILSSKKLLLSDSGFYLCAWDREVNTEAFFGQGTRLTVV.

This clone was found once. This rearrangement joins TRBV5-1 to TRBJ2-7, with TRBD1 matching over 8 bases. In germline, CDR1 is SGHRS, CDR2 YFSETQ. Trimming took 2 bases from V and 3 from J; bases not matched to a gene: 4. The CDR3 is 14 residues long. CDR3 sequence reads: CASSFGQGFYEQYF. The CDR3 DNA is TGCGCCAGCAGCTTTGGACAGGGCTTCTACGAGCAGTACTTC. The full variable domain, rest sourced from reference TRBV5-1 and TRBJ2-7, is KAGVTQTPRYLIKTRGQQVTLSCSPISGHRSVSWYQQTPGQGLQFLFEYFSETQRNKGNFPGRFSGRQFSNSRSEMNVSTLELGDSALYLCASSFGQGFYEQYFGPGTRLTVT.

This clone has a handful of counts. V usage is TRBV21-1 and J usage is TRBJ2-6; the DNA was not compared with TRBD2, the D call given in the table. TRBV21-1 is flagged as a pseudogene. The CDR3 consists of 16 residues. The CDR3 DNA reads as TGTGCCAGCAGCAAATCGGTCCGCACTGGGGCCAACGTCCTGACTTTC. Translating it yields CASSKSVRTGANVLTF.

The V gene is TRBV18, the J gene TRBJ2-7; possible D gene TRBD1, 5 bases. The germline V gene encodes CDR1 KGHSH and CDR2 LQKENI. The V end was cut by 3 bases, the J end by 2 bases, with 11 bases between. The CDR3 covers 14 residues. CDR3 region: CASSPTTATYEQYF. CDR3 bases: TGTGCCAGCTCACCCACGACAGCCACCTACGAGCAGTACTTC.

The chain has TRBV12-5 and TRBJ2-1; 12 positions agree with TRBD2. Germline V gives CDR1 LGHNT, CDR2 FRNRAP. V lost 5 bases and J lost 9; bases outside the gene matches: 14. The CDR3 sequence is 17 residues long. CDR3 bases: TGTGCTAGTGGTCCCCAGACTAGCGGGAGTCTGAGGGGTGAGCAGTTCTTC. This encodes CASGPQTSGSLRGEQFF.

This chain connects TRBV5-4 to TRBJ1-2; D is possibly TRBD1 (6 bases). Germline V gene sequence: CDR1 SGHNT, CDR2 YYREEE (reference sequence). The CDR3 extends over 14 amino acids. V was clipped by 4 bases and J by 10 bases, with 20 bases between them. CDR3 protein: CASSPDAGRGAYTF. CDR3 bases: TGTGCCAGCAGCCCCGACGCGGGGAGGGGGGCCTACACCTTC.

The chain employs TRBV7-6 and TRBJ1-2, with 8 bases aligning to TRBD1. The junction had 5 bases not matched to a gene; V was cut back by 1 base and J by 7 bases. Germline-derived CDR1 and CDR2 are SGHVS and FNYEAQ. CDR3 length: 14 residues. CDR3 loop: CASSLGGQAGGYTF. The CDR3 DNA reads TGTGCCAGCAGCTTAGGGGGACAGGCGGGTGGCTACACCTTC. The entire variable domain, with the rest obtained from reference TRBV7-6 and TRBJ1-2, is as follows: GAGVSQSPRYKVTKRGQDVALRCDPISGHVSLYWYRQALGQGPEFLTYFNYEAQQDKSGLPNDRFSAERPEGSISTLTIQRTEQRDSAMYRCASSLGGQAGGYTFGSGTRLTVV.

The V gene is TRBV7-2, the J gene TRBJ2-3, with TRBD2 matching 13 bases. Germline V lookup: CDR1 SGHTA, CDR2 FQGNSA. V dropped 2 bases and J dropped 6; count of bases not matched to a gene: 2. The CDR3 length is 15 residues. CDR3 sequence: CASSLWTSGSDTQYF. DNA for the CDR3: TGTGCCAGCAGCTTATGGACTAGCGGGAGTGATACGCAGTATTTT.

Only one count was recorded for this clone. The chain is built from TRBV5-5 and TRBJ2-5, with D unresolved. The CDR3 covers 13 residues. The germline V gene encodes CDR1 SGHKS and CDR2 YYEKEE (reference sequence). V was pared by 4 bases and J by 5 bases, with 12 bases between. Here the CDR3 DNA reads TGTGCCAGCAGCATCACTTGGGTGGAGACCCAGTACTTC. This sequence encodes CASSITWVETQYF.

The V call is TRBV7-2, the J call TRBJ1-2; D perhaps matches TRBD1 (5 bases). Per germline, CDR1 SGHTA and CDR2 FQGNSA. This CDR3 contains 14 residues. V was pared by 4 bases and J by 6 bases, with 15 bases between. CDR3 nucleotide sequence: TGTGCCAGCAGCTCAGGGAGTTCGGGTCATGGCTACACCTTC. This codes for CASSSGSSGHGYTF.